The entry below gives a single T cell receptor (beta chain) sequence along with its context. Its antigen is currently not known. No much larger clonotype is one base removed from it; base qualities were not supplied. This specimen comes from a study of T cell changes during pregnancy in multiple sclerosis (dated by TCRdb to between 2017 and 2020). As for the study more broadly: The study examined how the T cell repertoire changed over the course of pregnancy in women with multiple sclerosis.

The CDR3, from cysteine to phenylalanine, totals 13 residues. The kept DNA is CDR3 alone, 39 bases in frame from the first base. Trimming at the junction amounts to 2 bases on V and 8 bases on J, and the germline ends lie 9 bases apart. CDR1 SGHDN and CDR2 FVKESK are derived from the germline V gene. Preparation of the library involved the immunoSEQ multiplex PCR assay. TCRdb holds this immuneACCESS table with in-frame rearrangements only. Some clones are missing; in checked studies, unresolved V genes explain under half, and the rest has no known cause. For this sample the table gives approximately 37,000 clones, of which 92% were detected only once. Together, the top ten hold less than 0.8% of the sample.

Sequenced material: CD4+ T cells from peripheral blood mononuclear cells, taken before pregnancy. The source of this sequence is a female donor with multiple sclerosis, enrolled in a pregnancy study. This sequence uses TRBV14 and TRBJ1-4; the D gene identity is not certain. The DNA is as follows: TGTGCCAGCAGCCAAATGTCGGGGGAAAAACTGTTTTTT. This codes for CASSQMSGEKLFF.